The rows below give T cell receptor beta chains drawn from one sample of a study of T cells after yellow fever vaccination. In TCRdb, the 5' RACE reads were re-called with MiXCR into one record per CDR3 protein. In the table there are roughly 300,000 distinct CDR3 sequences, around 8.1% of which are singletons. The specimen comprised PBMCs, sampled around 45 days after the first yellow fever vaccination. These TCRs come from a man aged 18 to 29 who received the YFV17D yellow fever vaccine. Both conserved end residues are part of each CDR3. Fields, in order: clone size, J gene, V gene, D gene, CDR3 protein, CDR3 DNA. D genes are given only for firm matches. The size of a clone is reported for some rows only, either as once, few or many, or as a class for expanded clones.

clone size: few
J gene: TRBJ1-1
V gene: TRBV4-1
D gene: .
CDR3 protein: CASSHFPGLWTEAFF
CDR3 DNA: TGCGCCAGCAGCCACTTTCCCGGGTTGTGGACTGAAGCTTTCTTT

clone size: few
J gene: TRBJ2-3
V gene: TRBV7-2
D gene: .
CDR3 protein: CASSPSSGTDTQYF
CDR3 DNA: TGTGCCAGCAGCCCGAGTAGCGGCACAGATACGCAGTATTTT

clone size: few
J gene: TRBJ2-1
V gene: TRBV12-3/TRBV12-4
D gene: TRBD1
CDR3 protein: CASKTYRGEQFF
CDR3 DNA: TGTGCCAGCAAAACCTACAGGGGTGAGCAGTTCTTC

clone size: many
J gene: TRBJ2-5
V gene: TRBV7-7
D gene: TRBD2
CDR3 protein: CASTDTGGETQYF
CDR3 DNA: TGTGCTAGCACCGACACGGGAGGGGAGACCCAGTACTTC

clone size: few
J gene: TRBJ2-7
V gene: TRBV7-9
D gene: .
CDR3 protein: CASSLLRAKEGEQYF
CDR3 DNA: TGTGCCAGCAGCTTATTGCGGGCCAAAGAGGGCGAGCAGTACTTC

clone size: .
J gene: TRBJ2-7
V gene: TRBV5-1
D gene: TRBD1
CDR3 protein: CASSLTTGLYEQHF
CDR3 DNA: TGCGCCAGCAGCTTGACGACAGGGCTCTACGAGCAGCACTTC

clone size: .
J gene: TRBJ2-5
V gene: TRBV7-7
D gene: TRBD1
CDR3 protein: CASSLAGQAQETQYF
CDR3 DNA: TGTGCCAGCAGCTTAGCGGGACAGGCCCAAGAGACCCAGTACTTC

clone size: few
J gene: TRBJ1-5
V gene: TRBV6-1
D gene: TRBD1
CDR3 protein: CATRTGVDYWTQHF
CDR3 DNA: TGTGCCACGCGAACAGGGGTTGATTATTGGACCCAGCATTTT

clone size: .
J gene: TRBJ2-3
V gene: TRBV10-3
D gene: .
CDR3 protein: CAISVGYGVGTDTQYF
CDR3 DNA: TGTGCCATCAGTGTGGGGTACGGGGTAGGTACAGATACGCAGTATTTT

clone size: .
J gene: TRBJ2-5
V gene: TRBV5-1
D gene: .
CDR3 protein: CASSPGSAGETQYF
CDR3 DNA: TGCGCCAGCAGCCCCGGGTCAGCTGGAGAGACCCAGTACTTC

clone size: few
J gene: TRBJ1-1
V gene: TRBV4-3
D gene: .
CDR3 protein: CASSQDHRVTEAFF
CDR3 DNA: TGCGCCAGCAGCCAAGATCACAGGGTCACTGAAGCTTTCTTT

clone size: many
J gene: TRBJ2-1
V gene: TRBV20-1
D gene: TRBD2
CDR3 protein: CSASGLAGASNEQFF
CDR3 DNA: TGCAGTGCTAGTGGACTAGCGGGGGCCTCCAATGAGCAGTTCTTC

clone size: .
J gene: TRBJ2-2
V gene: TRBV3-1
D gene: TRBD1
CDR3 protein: CASSLRTGRPGELFF
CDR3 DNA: TGTGCCAGCAGCCTTAGGACAGGGAGGCCCGGGGAGCTGTTTTTT

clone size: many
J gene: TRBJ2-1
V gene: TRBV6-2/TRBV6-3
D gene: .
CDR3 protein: CASREGGTQNEQFF
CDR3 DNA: TGTGCCAGCAGGGAGGGGGGGACTCAAAATGAGCAGTTCTTC

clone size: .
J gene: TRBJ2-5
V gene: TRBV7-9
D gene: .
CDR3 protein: CASQYQETQYF
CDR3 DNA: TGTGCCAGTCAGTACCAAGAGACCCAGTACTTC

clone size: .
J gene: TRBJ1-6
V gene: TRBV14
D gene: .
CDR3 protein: CASSQFRQNNSPLHF
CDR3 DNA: TGTGCCAGCAGCCAATTTCGACAAAATAATTCACCCCTCCACTTT

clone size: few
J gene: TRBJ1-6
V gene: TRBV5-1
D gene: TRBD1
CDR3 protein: CASSPTGTGNDSPLHF
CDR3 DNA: TGCGCCAGCAGCCCAACCGGGACAGGGAACGATTCACCCCTCCACTTT

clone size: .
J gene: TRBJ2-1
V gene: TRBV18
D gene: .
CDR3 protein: CASSPTGGDVTGSYNEQFF
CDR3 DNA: TGTGCCAGCTCACCCACTGGAGGGGATGTTACAGGGTCTTACAATGAGCAGTTCTTC

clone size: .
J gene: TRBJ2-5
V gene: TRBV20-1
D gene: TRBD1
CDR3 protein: CSAGDRAETQYF
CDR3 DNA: TGCAGTGCCGGGGACAGGGCGGAGACCCAGTACTTC

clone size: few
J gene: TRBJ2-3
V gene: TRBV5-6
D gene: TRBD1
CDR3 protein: CASSPTGAAQYF
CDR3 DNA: TGTGCCAGCAGCCCGACAGGGGCTGCGCAGTATTTT

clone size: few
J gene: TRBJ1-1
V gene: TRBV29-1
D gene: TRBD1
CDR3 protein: CSVDRDTEAFF
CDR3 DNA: TGCAGCGTCGACAGGGACACTGAAGCTTTCTTT

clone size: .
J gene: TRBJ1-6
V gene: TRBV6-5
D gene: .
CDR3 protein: CASSYSQARMAPLHF
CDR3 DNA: TGTGCCAGCAGTTATAGTCAGGCGCGTATGGCACCCCTCCACTTT

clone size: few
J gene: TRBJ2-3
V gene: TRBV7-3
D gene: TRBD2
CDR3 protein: CASSPVGGGLAGSTDTQYF
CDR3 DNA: TGTGCCAGCAGCCCCGTGGGGGGGGGACTAGCGGGGAGCACAGATACGCAGTATTTT

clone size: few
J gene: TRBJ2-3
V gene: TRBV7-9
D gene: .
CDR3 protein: CASSFGVATDTQYF
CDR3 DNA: TGTGCCAGCAGCTTTGGGGTTGCCACAGATACGCAGTATTTT

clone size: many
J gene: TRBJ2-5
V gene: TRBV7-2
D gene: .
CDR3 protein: CASSFVSGGETQYF
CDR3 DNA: TGTGCCAGCAGCTTCGTTTCGGGCGGGGAGACCCAGTACTTC

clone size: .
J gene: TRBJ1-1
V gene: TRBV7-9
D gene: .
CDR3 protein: CASSHVTEAFF
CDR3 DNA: TGTGCCAGCAGCCATGTAACTGAAGCTTTCTTT

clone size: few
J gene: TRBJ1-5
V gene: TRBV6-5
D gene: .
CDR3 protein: CASSYFGGASNQPQHF
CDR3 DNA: TGTGCCAGCAGTTACTTCGGCGGGGCCAGCAATCAGCCCCAGCATTTT